One and the same sample provided the 23 T cell receptor beta chains below, sequenced in a study of blood T cell repertoires in COVID-19. Sequencing used immunoSEQ multiplex PCR; TCRdb keeps in-frame clones, though not all of them. The sample has some 150,000 clones; over 70% are singletons. Input material: peripheral blood. The receptors here all came from a man in his 60s with acute or convalescent COVID-19.

The CDR3 here is CASSGRLAGATDTQYF. The CDR3 bases are TGTGCCAGCAGTGGTCGGCTAGCGGGAGCCACAGATACGCAGTATTTT. The chain has TRBV2 and TRBJ2-3; TRBD2 matches 10 bases. CDR3 length: 16 residues. The J segment lost 2 bases and the V segment lost 4 bases, leaving 6 bases of the junction unmatched. From germline, CDR1 is SNHLY and CDR2 FYNNEI.

This rearrangement joins TRBV6-6 to TRBJ2-5, with TRBD2 matching 12 bases. Germline assignment: CDR1 MNHNY and CDR2 SVGAGI (reference sequence). J was trimmed by 5 bases and V by 1 base; bases with no gene match: 2. The CDR3 has 15 residues. CDR3 coding DNA: TGTGCCAGCAGTTACTTCGGACTAGCGGGGGAGACCCAGTACTTC. The encoded protein is CASSYFGLAGETQYF.

The V and J genes are TRBV5-8 and TRBJ1-5, with a weak D call TRBD1 (6 bases). V dropped 4 bases and J dropped 6 bases, with 20 bases sitting between them. The germline V gene has CDR1 SGHTS and CDR2 YDEGEE. This CDR3 contains 16 residues. This CDR3 is CASSPIGRGSGQPQHF. In DNA, the CDR3 is TGTGCCAGCAGCCCCATCGGGAGGGGGTCAGGTCAGCCCCAGCATTTT.

The V call is TRBV7-3, the J call TRBJ2-1, with a possible D match to TRBD2 (5 bases). V was pared by 4 bases and J by 8 bases, with 12 bases between. CDR3 length: 13 amino acids. Germline CDR1 reads SGHTA; CDR2 reads FQGTGA. The CDR3 spells CASSSTPGDEQFF. The CDR3 nucleotides read TGTGCCAGCAGCTCGACCCCCGGGGATGAGCAGTTCTTC.

The rearrangement uses TRBV6-2 or TRBV6-3 and TRBJ1-3; D gene uncertain. Germline V lookup: CDR1 MNHEY, CDR2 SVGEGT. V was pared by 0 bases and J by 0 bases, with 9 bases between. The CDR3 loop spans 16 amino acids. For the CDR3, the DNA is TGTGCCAGCAGTTACTCGCGGGTGATCTCTGGAAACACCATATATTTT. Translated: CASSYSRVISGNTIYF.

Notes on this clone: One end of the junction fails to match germline, which may point to a read error. V gene TRBV28 combines with J gene TRBJ1-1; D call uncertain. The CDR3 loop spans 11 amino acids. Per germline, CDR1 MDHEN and CDR2 SYDVKM. Here the CDR3 reads CASSLGLKGGF. The CDR3 DNA follows: TGTGCCAGCAGTTTGGGCCTGAAGGGAGGCTTT.

The chain has TRBV6-6 and TRBJ1-5; 9 bases fit TRBD1. The CDR3 covers 17 residues. The germline CDR1 and CDR2 sequences are MNHNY and SVGAGI (reference sequence). The trim removed 6 bases at V and 0 bases at J, leaving 9 bases unmatched. CDR3 bases: TGTGCCAGCAGCCGAGACAGGGGGGGATATAGCAATCAGCCCCAGCATTTT. Protein sequence: CASSRDRGGYSNQPQHF.

This clone has only a few counts. The rearrangement uses TRBV28 and TRBJ2-1; 11 bases agree with TRBD2. Germline lookup yields CDR1 MDHEN and CDR2 SYDVKM. V lost 7 bases, J lost 9 bases, and 11 bases stayed unmatched. The CDR3 extends over 15 amino acids. For the CDR3, the DNA is TGTGCCAGCACCGCCCCCTCTAGCGGGAGGCCTGAGCAGTTCTTC. Protein sequence: CASTAPSSGRPEQFF.

The gene calls are TRBV10-3 and TRBJ2-3, with 8 bases matching TRBD2. Trimming at V came to 3 bases and at J to 2 bases, leaving 4 bases not matched to a gene. Germline-derived CDR1 and CDR2 are ENHRY and SYGVKD. The CDR3 has 15 amino acids. CDR3 protein: CAISERTSYTDTQYF. The CDR3 bases are TGTGCCATCAGTGAAAGGACTAGCTACACAGATACGCAGTATTTT.

The chain combines TRBV5-1 with TRBJ1-6; weak D call: TRBD1 (5 bases). The CDR3 is made up of 14 amino acids. Per germline, CDR1 SGHRS and CDR2 YFSETQ. V was clipped by 0 bases and J by 10 bases, with 11 bases between them. CDR3 sequence: CASSLGQSGSPLHF. For the CDR3, the DNA is TGCGCCAGCAGCTTGGGACAGTCAGGCTCACCCCTCCACTTT.

The chain joins TRBV10-1 to TRBJ2-7; maybe TRBD1 (5 bases). Deletions cut 8 bases from V and 2 bases from J, with 13 bases between. The CDR3 extends over 13 amino acids. CDR1 and CDR2 from the germline V gene are WNHNN and SYGVQD (reference sequence). The CDR3 DNA reads as TGCGCCAGCGCCAGGGAATCCCCCTACGAGCAGTACTTC. It codes for CASARESPYEQYF.

This clone occurred a few times. The V and J genes are TRBV10-3 and TRBJ1-4; TRBD1 matches at 7 bases. J was trimmed by 7 bases and V by 0 bases; bases with no gene match: 5. CDR3 length equals 15 residues. Per the germline V gene, CDR1 is ENHRY and CDR2 is SYGVKD. In DNA form, the CDR3 reads TGTGCCATCAGTGAGTCCCGGACAGGTCGTGAAAAACTGTTTTTT. Protein sequence: CAISESRTGREKLFF.

The chain has TRBV28 and TRBJ1-5, with D tentatively TRBD1 (6 bases). With 10 bases removed from V and 6 bases from J, the gap between germline ends came to 16 bases. Germline assignment: CDR1 MDHEN and CDR2 SYDVKM. The CDR3 length is 13 residues. The CDR3 DNA reads as TGTGCCACCCTGGGGGGGGCGGCTCAGCCCCAGCATTTT. Amino acids: CATLGGAAQPQHF.

CDR3 bases: TGTGCCAGCAGTTATTCCAGCGCGTACAATGAGCAGTTCTTC. Residues: CASSYSSAYNEQFF. The rearrangement links TRBV6-2 or TRBV6-3 to TRBJ2-1, with unresolved D. Deletions cut 3 bases from V and 4 bases from J, with 10 bases between. From germline, CDR1 is MNHEY and CDR2 SVGEGT. The CDR3 loop spans 14 amino acids.

CDR3 region: CASSIGNSNYGYTF. The CDR3 DNA sequence: TGTGCCAGTAGTATAGGTAACAGCAACTATGGCTACACCTTC. V usage is TRBV19 and J usage is TRBJ1-2; D is unclear. The CDR3 has 14 amino acids. From germline, CDR1 is LNHDA and CDR2 SQIVND (reference sequence). V dropped 1 base and J dropped 2 bases, with 8 bases sitting between them.

V usage is TRBV29-1 and J usage is TRBJ1-1; 7 nucleotides agree with TRBD1. V lost 7 bases to trimming and J lost 2 bases; unmatched junction nucleotides: 10. Germline V gene sequence: CDR1 SQVTM, CDR2 ANQGSEA. This CDR3 region has 14 residues. The CDR3 here is CSAVPGQLNTEAFF. CDR3 sequence (DNA): TGCAGCGCTGTCCCGGGACAGCTCAACACTGAAGCTTTCTTT.

The chain carries TRBV4-1 and TRBJ1-5, with D unresolved. Germline CDR1 is MGHRA and CDR2 is YSYEKL. The V end lost 1 base, the J end lost 0 bases, and 7 bases lay between the germline ends. The CDR3 has 15 residues. In nucleotides, the CDR3 is TGCGCCAGCAGCCAAGGCGGTTATAGCAATCAGCCCCAGCATTTT. It codes for CASSQGGYSNQPQHF.

In nucleotides, the CDR3 is TGTGCCAGCAGTGCGAGCTCTGGGGCCAACGTCCTGACTTTC. It is translated as CASSASSGANVLTF. The rearrangement uses TRBV27 and TRBJ2-6; D remains unclear. The CDR3 sequence is 14 residues long. Germline CDR1 is MNHEY and CDR2 is SMNVEV (reference sequence). Trimming took 5 bases from V and 0 from J, leaving 5 bases between them.

This clone was observed a handful of times. This chain connects TRBV6-5 to TRBJ1-1; possibly TRBD1 for D (5 bases). The CDR3 is made up of 14 amino acids. The V gene lost 0 bases and the J gene lost 3 bases, with 8 bases spanning the gap. Germline CDR1 MNHEY, CDR2 SVGAGI. The CDR3 region is CASSYSVGDTEAFF. The CDR3 nucleotides read TGTGCCAGCAGTTACTCGGTAGGGGACACTGAAGCTTTCTTT.

The CDR3 DNA is TGTGCCAGCAGTTTCCCCGGGACTAGCGCCTCCTACGAGCAGTACTTC. It translates to CASSFPGTSASYEQYF. The chain links TRBV6-5 to TRBJ2-7, with 10 bases fitting TRBD2. The ends lost 4 bases at V and 0 bases at J; junction bases unmatched: 6. The germline V gene encodes CDR1 MNHEY and CDR2 SVGAGI. The length of the CDR3 is 16 residues.

V usage is TRBV6-1 and J usage is TRBJ2-7; 10 nucleotides align to TRBD2. Germline-derived CDR1 and CDR2 are MNHNS and SASEGT. J gave up 7 bases and V 1 base, and 7 bases lay outside the gene matches. The CDR3 spans 15 residues. The CDR3 here is CASSEERGGRGEQYF. DNA of the CDR3: TGTGCCAGCAGTGAAGAGCGGGGGGGCCGAGGGGAGCAGTACTTC.

The rearrangement joins TRBV7-8 to TRBJ2-7; a weak D match, TRBD2 (5 bases). V dropped 5 bases and J dropped 2 bases, with 13 bases sitting between them. The V gene's germline CDR1 is SGHVS and CDR2 FQNEAQ. The length of the CDR3 is 14 residues. This CDR3 is CASSPRGSAYEQYF. Here the CDR3 DNA reads TGTGCCAGCAGCCCCCGAGGGTCCGCCTACGAGCAGTACTTC.

This clone turned up a few times. The rearrangement links TRBV7-3 to TRBJ1-3, with D perhaps TRBD1 (6 bases). V lost 0 bases and J lost 2, with 8 bases in between. The V gene's germline CDR1 is SGHTA and CDR2 FQGTGA. This CDR3 spans 15 amino acids. The CDR3, as DNA: TGTGCCAGCAGCTTAACAGGGGGAACTGGAAACACCATATATTTT. Protein sequence: CASSLTGGTGNTIYF. Full variable domain (remainder filled in from reference TRBV7-3 and TRBJ1-3): GAGVSQTPSNKVTEKGKYVELRCDPISGHTALYWYRQSLGQGPEFLIYFQGTGAADDSGLPNDRFFAVRPEGSVSTLKIQRTERGDSAVYLCASSLTGGTGNTIYFGEGSWLTVV.